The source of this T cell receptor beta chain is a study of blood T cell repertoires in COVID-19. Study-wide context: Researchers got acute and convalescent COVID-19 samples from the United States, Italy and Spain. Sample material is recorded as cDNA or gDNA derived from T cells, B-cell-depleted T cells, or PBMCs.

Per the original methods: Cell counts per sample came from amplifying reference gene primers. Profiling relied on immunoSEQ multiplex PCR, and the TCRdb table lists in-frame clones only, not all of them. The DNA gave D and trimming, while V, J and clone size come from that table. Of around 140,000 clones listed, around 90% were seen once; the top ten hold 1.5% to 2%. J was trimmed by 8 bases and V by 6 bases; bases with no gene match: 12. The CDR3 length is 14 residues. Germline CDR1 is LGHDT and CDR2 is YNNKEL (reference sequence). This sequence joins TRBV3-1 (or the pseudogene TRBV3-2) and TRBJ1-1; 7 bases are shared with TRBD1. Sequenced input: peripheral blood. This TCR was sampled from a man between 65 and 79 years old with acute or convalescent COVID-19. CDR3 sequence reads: CASRPTARQGEAFF. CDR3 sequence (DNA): TGTGCCAGCAGACCAACGGCCCGACAGGGAGAAGCTTTCTTT.